The rows below give T cell receptor beta chains drawn from one sample of a study of T-cell memory formation after mild COVID-19. MiXCR, applied by TCRdb to the 5' RACE reads, yields one record per CDR3 protein. The sample has hundreds of thousands of distinct CDR3 sequences, more than 15% seen once. The sequencing sample was made of PBMCs or a T cell subset sorted from them (not recorded which). Source of these receptors: a man younger than 35 who had mild COVID-19 (a few samples of this study predate the infection). Cell type and time point are not known. The CDR3 runs from the conserved cysteine through the conserved F or W. Fields, in order: CDR3 protein, CDR3 DNA, J gene, clone size, V gene, D gene. The D gene is left open where the match is weak. Clone sizes are given selectively: once, few, many, or a class where the clone is expanded.

CDR3: CASSYDRRDTQYF
DNA: TGTGCCAGCAGTTACGACCGCCGCGATACGCAGTATTTT
J: TRBJ2-3
size: .
V: TRBV6-5
D: .

CDR3: CASSLADREYGYTF
DNA: TGTGCCAGCAGCTTAGCGGACAGGGAATATGGCTACACCTTC
J: TRBJ1-2
size: few
V: TRBV7-2
D: TRBD1

CDR3: CASSWGAGEDYEQYF
DNA: TGTGCCAGCAGTTGGGGCGCGGGGGAGGACTACGAGCAGTACTTC
J: TRBJ2-7
size: .
V: TRBV5-4
D: TRBD2

CDR3: CATSRGGGRETQYF
DNA: TGTGCCACCAGCAGGGGCGGGGGGCGGGAGACCCAGTACTTC
J: TRBJ2-5
size: .
V: TRBV15
D: TRBD2

CDR3: CASTAQRGEETQYF
DNA: TGTGCCAGCACCGCACAGAGAGGAGAAGAGACCCAGTACTTC
J: TRBJ2-5
size: .
V: TRBV7-2
D: .

CDR3: CASSMTIGTGELFF
DNA: TGCGCCAGCAGCATGACTATTGGCACCGGGGAGCTGTTTTTT
J: TRBJ2-2
size: .
V: TRBV5-1
D: .

CDR3: CASSLFRPDTGELFF
DNA: TGCGCCAGCAGCTTGTTCCGCCCGGACACCGGGGAGCTGTTTTTT
J: TRBJ2-2
size: few
V: TRBV5-1
D: .

CDR3: CASSLWTTARGESYEQYF
DNA: TGTGCCAGCAGCTTATGGACTACCGCACGAGGAGAATCCTACGAGCAGTACTTC
J: TRBJ2-7
size: few
V: TRBV11-2
D: .

CDR3: CASSSAGGIGETQYF
DNA: TGCGCCAGCAGCTCCGCAGGGGGAATTGGGGAGACCCAGTACTTC
J: TRBJ2-5
size: few
V: TRBV5-1
D: TRBD1

CDR3: CASSNRDTTGELFF
DNA: TGCGCCAGCAGCAACCGGGACACCACCGGGGAGCTGTTTTTT
J: TRBJ2-2
size: few
V: TRBV4-3
D: .

CDR3: CSAIGYQGRNIQYF
DNA: TGCAGTGCAATCGGGTATCAGGGGAGAAACATTCAGTACTTC
J: TRBJ2-4
size: .
V: TRBV20-1
D: .

CDR3: CASSLTGTREETQYF
DNA: TGTGCCAGCAGCTTGACCGGGACTAGAGAGGAGACCCAGTACTTC
J: TRBJ2-5
size: few
V: TRBV7-2
D: TRBD2

CDR3: CASSYSIPGGGFGETQYF
DNA: TGTGCCAGCAGTTACTCGATACCGGGGGGGGGTTTCGGGGAGACCCAGTACTTC
J: TRBJ2-5
size: .
V: TRBV6-5
D: TRBD2

CDR3: CASSWGDSEAFF
DNA: TGTGCCAGCAGTTGGGGGGACTCTGAAGCTTTCTTT
J: TRBJ1-1
size: .
V: TRBV25-1
D: .

CDR3: CASSFFREAFF
DNA: TGTGCCAGCAGTTTCTTCCGGGAAGCTTTCTTT
J: TRBJ1-1
size: few
V: TRBV12-3/TRBV12-4
D: .

CDR3: CASSQDLAGSIEQYF
DNA: TGCGCCAGCAGCCAAGACCTAGCGGGGAGTATCGAGCAGTACTTC
J: TRBJ2-7
size: .
V: TRBV4-3
D: TRBD2

CDR3: CASSPRGPPYEQYF
DNA: TGCGCCAGCAGCCCGAGAGGCCCCCCCTACGAGCAGTACTTC
J: TRBJ2-7
size: many
V: TRBV10-1
D: .

CDR3: CATSEPRSTNTGELFF
DNA: TGTGCCACCAGTGAGCCACGTTCGACTAACACCGGGGAGCTGTTTTTT
J: TRBJ2-2
size: few
V: TRBV24-1
D: .

CDR3: CASSQDLPLVRTQPAKNIQYF
DNA: TGCGCCAGCAGCCAAGATCTACCCCTAGTAAGGACCCAACCGGCCAAAAACATTCAGTACTTC
J: TRBJ2-4
size: few
V: TRBV4-1
D: .

CDR3: CARSSGLEETQYF
DNA: TGTGCCCGCTCGTCGGGCCTAGAAGAGACCCAGTACTTC
J: TRBJ2-5
size: many
V: TRBV2
D: .

CDR3: CASSLWGNVNTGELFF
DNA: TGTGCCAGCAGTTTATGGGGAAACGTGAACACCGGGGAGCTGTTTTTT
J: TRBJ2-2
size: few
V: TRBV27
D: .

CDR3: CASSAPGHYGYTF
DNA: TGTGCCAGCAGTGCCCCGGGACACTATGGCTACACCTTC
J: TRBJ1-2
size: few
V: TRBV6-5
D: .

CDR3: CASSEGANVDTQYF
DNA: TGTGCCAGCAGTGAAGGTGCCAACGTCGATACGCAGTATTTT
J: TRBJ2-3
size: few
V: TRBV2
D: .

CDR3: CASSRSSGGPTDTQYF
DNA: TGTGCCAGCTCACGGTCTAGCGGGGGCCCCACAGATACGCAGTATTTT
J: TRBJ2-3
size: .
V: TRBV18
D: TRBD2

CDR3: CASSLVTDQHGGELFF
DNA: TGCGCCAGCAGTTTGGTAACGGACCAGCACGGCGGGGAGCTGTTTTTT
J: TRBJ2-2
size: .
V: TRBV5-1
D: .

CDR3: CASSWTSGITDTQYF
DNA: TGTGCCAGCAGCTGGACTAGCGGGATCACAGATACGCAGTATTTT
J: TRBJ2-3
size: few
V: TRBV7-3
D: TRBD2

CDR3: CASSLARGRTGANYGYTF
DNA: TGTGCCAGCAGTTTAGCGCGGGGGCGAACAGGAGCAAACTATGGCTACACCTTC
J: TRBJ1-2
size: .
V: TRBV12-3/TRBV12-4
D: .

CDR3: CASSHRGGQTETQYF
DNA: TGTGCCAGCAGCCACAGGGGCGGACAGACAGAGACCCAGTACTTC
J: TRBJ2-5
size: few
V: TRBV4-2
D: .

CDR3: CASSYSRQSPYNSPLHF
DNA: TGTGCCAGCAGTTACTCCCGACAAAGCCCCTATAATTCACCCCTCCACTTT
J: TRBJ1-6
size: .
V: TRBV6-5
D: .

CDR3: CASSRPGQGNNEQFF
DNA: TGTGCCAGCAGCCGTCCGGGACAGGGGAACAATGAGCAGTTCTTC
J: TRBJ2-1
size: few
V: TRBV3-1
D: TRBD1

CDR3: CASSPEGFSGANVLTF
DNA: TGCGCCAGCAGCCCAGAAGGTTTCTCTGGGGCCAACGTCCTGACTTTC
J: TRBJ2-6
size: few
V: TRBV5-1
D: .

CDR3: CASSSHRGHPATNEKLFF
DNA: TGTGCCAGCAGCTCCCACAGGGGCCACCCTGCAACTAATGAAAAACTGTTTTTT
J: TRBJ1-4
size: many
V: TRBV7-9
D: TRBD1

CDR3: CASSQGSLGTGELFF
DNA: TGCGCCAGCAGCCAAGGTTCCCTCGGGACCGGGGAGCTGTTTTTT
J: TRBJ2-2
size: .
V: TRBV4-3
D: .

CDR3: CASSSSIAGANTGELFF
DNA: TGTGCCAGCAGCTCCTCAATAGCGGGGGCGAACACCGGGGAGCTGTTTTTT
J: TRBJ2-2
size: .
V: TRBV5-5
D: TRBD2

CDR3: CATSRELTASSYNEQFF
DNA: TGTGCCACCAGCAGAGAATTGACAGCTAGCTCCTACAATGAGCAGTTCTTC
J: TRBJ2-1
size: .
V: TRBV15
D: .

CDR3: CASSPGLSSGNTIYF
DNA: TGCGCCAGCAGCCCGGGACTGAGCTCTGGAAACACCATATATTTT
J: TRBJ1-3
size: many
V: TRBV4-3
D: .

CDR3: CASSYHTNEQYF
DNA: TGTGCCAGCAGCTATCACACAAACGAGCAGTACTTC
J: TRBJ2-7
size: .
V: TRBV7-9
D: .

CDR3: CASSVDGGGRTDTQYF
DNA: TGTGCCAGCAGCGTAGATGGTGGGGGACGCACAGATACGCAGTATTTT
J: TRBJ2-3
size: few
V: TRBV9
D: .

CDR3: CASSLRGGYEQYF
DNA: TGTGCCAGCAGCTTGCGGGGGGGATACGAGCAGTACTTC
J: TRBJ2-7
size: .
V: TRBV5-1
D: TRBD2

CDR3: CASSQAGTGANVLTF
DNA: TGCGCCAGCAGCCAAGCCGGAACTGGGGCCAACGTCCTGACTTTC
J: TRBJ2-6
size: .
V: TRBV4-3
D: .

CDR3: CASSFRAGGDEQFF
DNA: TGTGCCAGCAGTTTTAGGGCGGGGGGCGATGAGCAGTTCTTC
J: TRBJ2-1
size: few
V: TRBV12-3/TRBV12-4
D: TRBD2

CDR3: CASSTVGGPGPDTQYF
DNA: TGTGCCAGCAGCACGGTGGGGGGACCGGGGCCCGATACGCAGTATTTT
J: TRBJ2-3
size: once
V: TRBV11-3
D: .

CDR3: CASSIQGGHTEAFF
DNA: TGTGCCAGCAGCATCCAGGGGGGGCACACTGAAGCTTTCTTT
J: TRBJ1-1
size: few
V: TRBV27
D: TRBD1

CDR3: CASSLRIPDTQYF
DNA: TGCGCCAGCAGCTTGAGGATTCCAGATACGCAGTATTTT
J: TRBJ2-3
size: .
V: TRBV5-1
D: .

CDR3: CSVPGTLNTEAFF
DNA: TGCAGTGTACCCGGGACATTGAACACTGAAGCTTTCTTT
J: TRBJ1-1
size: few
V: TRBV20-1
D: .

CDR3: CATSLPPGQGAPEQYF
DNA: TGTGCCACCAGCCTACCCCCGGGACAGGGGGCGCCCGAGCAGTACTTC
J: TRBJ2-7
size: few
V: TRBV15
D: TRBD1

CDR3: CASSQHGGNIQYF
DNA: TGTGCCAGCTCACAGCATGGTGGAAACATTCAGTACTTC
J: TRBJ2-4
size: .
V: TRBV18
D: .

CDR3: CASSLDIPHNEQFF
DNA: TGTGCCAGCAGCTTGGACATACCTCACAATGAGCAGTTCTTC
J: TRBJ2-1
size: few
V: TRBV7-9
D: .

CDR3: CSVDAGTPYEQYF
DNA: TGCAGCGTTGATGCTGGGACTCCCTACGAGCAGTACTTC
J: TRBJ2-7
size: few
V: TRBV29-1
D: .

CDR3: CSAPDWTSPGGSYNEQFF
DNA: TGCAGTGCTCCGGATTGGACTTCGCCGGGAGGGTCCTACAATGAGCAGTTCTTC
J: TRBJ2-1
size: .
V: TRBV20-1
D: TRBD2

CDR3: CASRPGRALSYEQYF
DNA: TGTGCCAGCAGGCCAGGGAGGGCCCTTTCCTACGAGCAGTACTTC
J: TRBJ2-7
size: .
V: TRBV11-2
D: TRBD2

CDR3: CSLRLAGGYNEQFF
DNA: TGCAGCCTTCGACTAGCGGGGGGGTACAATGAGCAGTTCTTC
J: TRBJ2-1
size: few
V: TRBV29-1
D: TRBD2